The 27 T cell receptor beta chains reported below all come from one sample, sequenced in a study of blood T cell repertoires in COVID-19. Clones were read by immunoSEQ multiplex PCR, and TCRdb kept only the in-frame ones, dropping some. The table lists some 150,000 clones, around 80% of them singletons. Sequences were obtained from peripheral blood. The receptor set was obtained from a man in his 60s with acute or convalescent COVID-19.

The chain combines TRBV7-2 with TRBJ2-3; the D gene is possibly TRBD2 (6 bases). Germline-derived CDR1 and CDR2 are SGHTA and FQGNSA. V was pared by 2 bases and J by 4 bases, with 13 bases between. This CDR3 contains 15 residues. CDR3 bases: TGTGCCAGCAGCTTAATCGGGGGAGGATCAGATACGCAGTATTTT. Protein sequence: CASSLIGGGSDTQYF.

The rearrangement joins TRBV4-3 to TRBJ1-2; 7 bases line up with TRBD1. There are 13 residues in the CDR3. Trimming removed 1 base from V and 6 bases from J; junction bases left unmatched: 2. Germline V gene sequence: CDR1 LGHNA, CDR2 YSLEER. CDR3 in amino acids: CASSQATGNGYTF. CDR3 nucleotides: TGCGCCAGCAGCCAAGCGACAGGGAATGGCTACACCTTC.

This clone was seen a few times. The chain carries TRBV6-6 and TRBJ1-6; the match to TRBD1 covers 7 bases. The CDR3 consists of 15 residues. In germline, CDR1 is MNHNY, CDR2 SVGAGI (reference sequence). The trim removed 5 bases at V and 10 bases at J, leaving 11 bases unmatched. CDR3 in amino acids: CASSDLTGRRSPLHF. CDR3 nucleotides: TGTGCCAGCAGTGACCTGACAGGGCGTCGATCACCCCTCCACTTT.

This clone came up once. This chain joins TRBV27 and TRBJ2-3; 7 bases line up with TRBD2. The CDR3 totals 17 residues. Germline trimming cut 3 bases from V and 4 bases from J; bases unmatched to any gene: 13. Looked up from germline, CDR1 is MNHEY and CDR2 is SMNVEV (reference sequence). CDR3 bases: TGTGCCAGCAGTTTTACAGCGGGATCAGTTCGCCCAGATACGCAGTATTTT. Translating gives CASSFTAGSVRPDTQYF.

The rearrangement joins TRBV2 to TRBJ1-6, with D uncertain. With 6 bases removed from V and 4 bases from J, the gap between germline ends came to 10 bases. CDR1 and CDR2 from the germline V gene are SNHLY and FYNNEI. This CDR3 spans 14 amino acids. In nucleotides, the CDR3 is TGTGCCAGCAGCAACCGGGGTTATAATTCACCCCTCCACTTT. It is translated as CASSNRGYNSPLHF.

This chain uses TRBV28 with TRBJ2-1, with 11 bases aligning to TRBD1. Germline-derived CDR1 and CDR2 are MDHEN and SYDVKM. The CDR3 loop spans 13 amino acids. The J segment lost 13 bases and the V segment lost 5 bases, leaving 7 bases of the junction unmatched. The CDR3 DNA reads as TGTGCCAGCAGTCCCAGGACAGGGGGCGGTCAGTTCTTC. Protein: CASSPRTGGGQFF.

The chain employs TRBV25-1 and TRBJ2-7; 13 bases are shared with TRBD2. The V gene's germline CDR1 is MGHDK and CDR2 SYGVNS. The CDR3 has 15 residues. With 6 bases clipped from V and 6 bases from J, the junction kept 8 bases outside the gene matches. For the CDR3, the DNA is TGTGCCAGCAGAGACACACGACTAGCGGGAGGCGAGCAGTACTTC. This sequence encodes CASRDTRLAGGEQYF.

There are a few counts of this clone. The chain is built from TRBV27 and TRBJ1-5; D uncertain. Germline assignment: CDR1 MNHEY and CDR2 SMNVEV (reference sequence). Trimming pared 2 bases from V and 4 bases from J, leaving 6 bases between. The CDR3 spans 13 residues. The DNA of the CDR3 is TGTGCCAGCAGTTTACGCGGGAATCAGCCCCAGCATTTT. Its translation is CASSLRGNQPQHF.

The chain carries TRBV18 and TRBJ2-3; 9 bases align to TRBD2. The length of the CDR3 is 15 residues. The J segment lost 0 bases and the V segment lost 6 bases, leaving 4 bases of the junction unmatched. The germline gives CDR1 KGHSH, CDR2 LQKENI. The CDR3 DNA is TGTGCCAGCTCCCCCACTAGCGGGAGCACAGATACGCAGTATTTT. Residues: CASSPTSGSTDTQYF. Full variable domain (missing parts from reference TRBV18 and TRBJ2-3): NAGVMQNPRHLVRRRGQEARLRCSPMKGHSHVYWYRQLPEEGLKFMVYLQKENIIDESGMPKERFSAEFPKEGPSILRIQQVVRGDSAAYFCASSPTSGSTDTQYFGPGTRLTVL.

V usage is TRBV4-3 and J usage is TRBJ2-7, with 10 bases lining up with TRBD2. Germline lookup yields CDR1 LGHNA and CDR2 YSLEER. This CDR3 has 19 amino acids. V shed 0 bases, J shed 5 bases, and the junction held 16 bases outside the gene matches. Written as DNA, the CDR3 is TGCGCCAGCAGCCAAGAATGGGGAGGTCCTAGCGGGAGTTCCCACGAGCAGTACTTC. It codes for CASSQEWGGPSGSSHEQYF.

The V gene is TRBV11-3, the J gene TRBJ2-1; D is undetermined. Germline CDR1 reads SGHNT; CDR2 reads YENEEA. This CDR3 is 13 amino acids long. Trimming stripped 0 bases from V and 7 bases from J, with 7 bases between. The DNA for the CDR3 is TGTGCCAGCAGCTTAGATTTAGTAAATGAGCAGTTCTTC. This gives the protein CASSLDLVNEQFF.

This clone was seen only once. The genes are TRBV19 and TRBJ2-7; D uncertain. The CDR3 is 11 residues long. Germline CDR1 and CDR2: LNHDA and SQIVND (reference sequence). The CDR3 coding sequence is TGTGCTCCCGACAATGCCCACGAGCAGTACTTC. It is translated as CAPDNAHEQYF.

This clone has only one observation. CDR3 bases: TGTGCCAGCAGTTCACAGGGGGCCGGTTACAATGAGCAGTTCTTC. Translated: CASSSQGAGYNEQFF. The chain uses TRBV28 and TRBJ2-1; TRBD1 matches 9 bases. Germline V gene lookup returns CDR1 MDHEN and CDR2 SYDVKM. The CDR3 totals 15 residues. The trim removed 4 bases at V and 4 bases at J, leaving 5 bases unmatched.

The J gene is TRBJ2-4, the V gene TRBV13, with 10 bases aligning to TRBD2. V lost 0 bases and J lost 6; bases outside the gene matches: 14. Germline V gene lookup returns CDR1 PRHDT and CDR2 FYEKMQ (reference sequence). This CDR3 region has 19 residues. The CDR3 loop reads CASSLGGLAGVPLGNIQYF. CDR3 DNA sequence: TGTGCCAGCAGCTTAGGAGGTCTAGCGGGGGTTCCTCTCGGAAACATTCAGTACTTC.

The chain combines TRBV19 with TRBJ1-1; 7 nucleotides match TRBD1. V lost 4 bases, J lost 0 bases, and 8 bases stayed unmatched. CDR1 is LNHDA and CDR2 is SQIVND in the germline V gene (reference sequence). This CDR3 has 16 amino acids. Here the CDR3 reads CASSKGPGQMNTEAFF. CDR3 bases: TGTGCCAGTAGTAAGGGGCCGGGACAGATGAACACTGAAGCTTTCTTT.

This clone was counted between two and nine times. The gene calls are TRBV24-1 and TRBJ2-1; D perhaps matches TRBD2 (6 bases). V lost 5 bases and J 6 bases, leaving 16 bases between the germline ends. This CDR3 is 15 amino acids long. CDR1 is KGHDR, CDR2 SFDVKD, per germline. The CDR3 loop is CATSVEGGTGNEQFF. The CDR3 DNA reads as TGTGCCACCAGTGTTGAGGGAGGAACGGGCAATGAGCAGTTCTTC.

This sequence joins TRBV5-1 and TRBJ2-3, with 7 bases identical to TRBD1. V gave up 4 bases and J gave up 1 base; unmatched junction bases: 6. The CDR3 has 15 amino acids. CDR1 SGHRS and CDR2 YFSETQ come from the germline V gene. CDR3 residues: CASSETGLGTDTQYF. DNA for the CDR3: TGCGCCAGCAGCGAGACAGGGCTTGGCACAGATACGCAGTATTTT.

This clone was observed a few times. J is TRBJ2-7 and V is TRBV18, with 8 bases matching TRBD1. Germline V gives CDR1 KGHSH, CDR2 LQKENI. J gave up 2 bases and V 6 bases, and 6 bases lay outside the gene matches. The length of the CDR3 is 14 residues. CDR3 sequence reads: CASSPQGQAYEQYF. The DNA of the CDR3 is TGTGCCAGCTCCCCGCAGGGACAGGCCTACGAGCAGTACTTC.

The rearrangement links TRBV7-6 to TRBJ1-2; 8 nucleotides agree with TRBD1. Germline V gene lookup returns CDR1 SGHVS and CDR2 FNYEAQ. This CDR3 has 14 amino acids. Trimming took 5 bases from V and 4 from J; bases not matched to a gene: 6. For the CDR3, the DNA is TGTGCCAGCAGCCCCCAACAGGGGGGCTATGGCTACACCTTC. Residues: CASSPQQGGYGYTF.

The rearrangement links TRBV6-1 to TRBJ2-5; 7 bases agree with TRBD2. The CDR3 length is 14 residues. J gave up 4 bases and V 3 bases, and 5 bases lay outside the gene matches. Per the germline V gene, CDR1 is MNHNS and CDR2 is SASEGT. The CDR3 is CASSEGRGRETQYF. The CDR3 coding sequence is TGTGCCAGCAGTGAGGGGAGGGGAAGAGAGACCCAGTACTTC.

The rearrangement joins TRBV6-5 to TRBJ2-7; D gene uncertain. The germline V gene encodes CDR1 MNHEY and CDR2 SVGAGI. V lost 7 bases, J lost 6 bases, and 13 bases lay in between. The CDR3 totals 12 residues. CDR3 loop: CASKPTPSEQYF. The CDR3 region has the DNA TGTGCCAGCAAACCGACACCTTCCGAGCAGTACTTC.

This clone came up a few times. The CDR3 DNA follows: TGTGCCAGCAGCTTAGCCGGGTCAGCTAATGAGCAGTTCTTC. It specifies CASSLAGSANEQFF. The rearrangement uses TRBV7-9 and TRBJ2-1; the D is unclear. Germline values: CDR1 SEHNR, CDR2 FQNEAQ (reference sequence). Trimming removed 0 bases from V and 7 bases from J, with 10 bases in between. The CDR3 runs to 14 residues.

In its sample, this clone was seen once. The rearrangement uses TRBV30 and TRBJ1-4; TRBD1 is a possible D gene (5 bases). The V and J ends lost 2 bases and 3 bases respectively, with 13 bases between them. The germline V gene encodes CDR1 GTSNPN and CDR2 SVGIG (reference sequence). The CDR3 is 15 residues long. The CDR3 here is CAWSREGTANEKLFF. In DNA, the CDR3 is TGTGCCTGGAGTCGGGAGGGGACGGCTAATGAAAAACTGTTTTTT. Variable domain in full (rest from reference TRBV30 and TRBJ1-4): SQTIHQWPATLVQPVGSPLSLECTVEGTSNPNLYWYRQAAGRGLQLLFYSVGIGQISSEVPQNLSASRPQDRQFILSSKKLLLSDSGFYLCAWSREGTANEKLFFGSGTQLSVL.

This rearrangement joins TRBV18 to TRBJ1-6; 9 nucleotides match TRBD1. V dropped 6 bases and J dropped 7; count of bases not matched to a gene: 4. Per the germline V gene, CDR1 is KGHSH and CDR2 is LQKENI. This CDR3 is 14 amino acids long. The CDR3 DNA reads TGTGCCAGCTCTTCCGGGACAGGGAATTCACCCCTCCACTTT. Translated: CASSSGTGNSPLHF.

V and J are TRBV2 and TRBJ1-2; D is ambiguous. CDR3 size: 15 residues. The germline CDR1 and CDR2 sequences are SNHLY and FYNNEI. Trimming removed 9 bases at V and 3 bases at J, with 20 bases between. CDR3 sequence: CASPNQVDKHYGYTF. Written as DNA, the CDR3 is TGTGCCAGTCCGAATCAAGTAGACAAACACTATGGCTACACCTTC.

This clone has a single count. The chain is built from TRBV27 and TRBJ1-1; TRBD1 agrees at 9 bases. J lost 0 bases, V lost 6 bases, and 11 bases had no gene match. CDR3 length: 17 amino acids. Looked up from germline, CDR1 is MNHEY and CDR2 is SMNVEV (reference sequence). The CDR3 DNA is TGTGCCAGCAGCATTTTCGGGACAGGGTGGTTGAACACTGAAGCTTTCTTT. Protein: CASSIFGTGWLNTEAFF.

The chain couples TRBV7-2 to TRBJ2-7; D may be TRBD2 (6 bases). Trimming removed 6 bases from V and 6 bases from J, with 18 bases in between. Germline CDR1 is SGHTA and CDR2 is FQGNSA. The CDR3 covers 14 residues. The DNA for the CDR3 is TGTGCCAGCAGACCCATTTGGGACTCCGGCGAGCAGTACTTC. This gives the protein CASRPIWDSGEQYF.